These T cell receptor beta chains were read from a single sample in a study of shared clonotypes between healthy human individuals. Generated by immunoSEQ multiplex PCR, the TCRdb table keeps only in-frame clones and is missing some. The sample includes some 2.4 million clones, roughly 93% of them seen just once. The material sequenced was naive CD4+ T cells from PBMCs. The receptors originated from a man younger than 30 in good health. Some clones in this sample may be carry-over from other donors' samples. The CDR3 runs from the conserved cysteine through the conserved F or W. Fields, in order: V gene, D gene, J gene, CDR3 protein, CDR3 DNA. D genes are given only for firm matches.

v_gene: TRBV2; d_gene: TRBD1; j_gene: TRBJ1-1; CDR3aa: CASSGDRADTEAFF; CDR3nt: TGTGCCAGCAGTGGGGACAGGGCGGACACTGAAGCTTTCTTT
v_gene: TRBV28; d_gene: -; j_gene: TRBJ1-1; CDR3aa: CASSFLSRPNTEAFF; CDR3nt: TGTGCCAGCAGTTTTTTAAGCAGGCCGAACACTGAAGCTTTCTTT
v_gene: TRBV7-9; d_gene: -; j_gene: TRBJ2-3; CDR3aa: CASSPDSDPQYF; CDR3nt: TGTGCCAGCAGCCCTGACAGCGACCCGCAGTATTTT
v_gene: TRBV28; d_gene: TRBD2; j_gene: TRBJ2-3; CDR3aa: CASSTSGRAIGTQYF; CDR3nt: TGTGCCAGCAGTACTAGCGGGAGGGCCATCGGAACGCAGTATTTT
v_gene: TRBV6-6; d_gene: TRBD1; j_gene: TRBJ2-7; CDR3aa: CASRSGTGLYEQYF; CDR3nt: TGTGCCAGCAGATCCGGGACAGGCCTCTACGAGCAGTACTTC
v_gene: TRBV5-1; d_gene: -; j_gene: TRBJ2-1; CDR3aa: CASTGGSIANEQFF; CDR3nt: TGCGCCAGCACGGGGGGCAGCATCGCCAATGAGCAGTTCTTC
v_gene: TRBV27; d_gene: TRBD1; j_gene: TRBJ1-5; CDR3aa: CASSLSGDRGDQPQHF; CDR3nt: TGTGCCAGCAGTTTATCCGGGGACAGGGGAGATCAGCCCCAGCATTTT
v_gene: TRBV5-4; d_gene: TRBD2; j_gene: TRBJ2-3; CDR3aa: CASSAGTSAYTDTQYF; CDR3nt: TGTGCCAGCAGCGCCGGGACTAGCGCCTACACAGATACGCAGTATTTT
v_gene: TRBV27; d_gene: -; j_gene: TRBJ1-2; CDR3aa: CASSSMQGYRGYGYTF; CDR3nt: TGTGCCAGCAGTTCGATGCAGGGTTACCGGGGGTATGGCTACACCTTC
v_gene: TRBV29-1; d_gene: TRBD1; j_gene: TRBJ2-7; CDR3aa: CSFSGGDPYEQYF; CDR3nt: TGCAGCTTCTCAGGGGGCGACCCCTACGAGCAGTACTTC